This TCR beta chain appears in the sequencing data of a study of shared clonotypes between healthy human individuals. Germline V gene lookup returns CDR1 MNHEY and CDR2 SMNVEV (reference sequence). The CDR3 covers 14 residues. J gave up 9 bases and V 6 bases, and 9 bases lay outside the gene matches. The assay was carried out at the deep level. Original methodology: ImmunoSEQ supplied junction-only sequences lacking quality scores, so filtering was different. Generated by immunoSEQ multiplex PCR, the TCRdb table keeps only in-frame clones and is missing some. D and trimming were read from the DNA, whereas the V and J calls and clone size are those reported in that table. The sample lists 100,000 to 120,000 clones, approximately 70% occurring once.

This TCR was sampled from a woman aged 25 to 39 in good health. Sequenced input: memory CD8+ T cells sorted from blood. The subset here: CD45RO+ cells pooled with CCR7-negative TemRA cells. J is TRBJ2-1 and V is TRBV27, with 9 bases aligning to TRBD2. The CDR3 coding sequence is TGTGCCAGCAGGGGGCCAGCGGGAGGATTTGAGCAGTTCTTC. Translation gives CASRGPAGGFEQFF.